This passage covers 9 T cell receptor beta chains from one sample sequenced in a study of T cell changes during pregnancy in multiple sclerosis. Profiled with immunoSEQ multiplex PCR; TCRdb holds only in-frame clones, not every one. The data contain about 59,000 clones, approximately 91% of them singletons. The sequenced sample was peripheral blood, obtained in the second trimester of pregnancy. The source is a female donor with multiple sclerosis, enrolled in a pregnancy study.

The V call is TRBV7-2, the J call TRBJ1-2; TRBD1 is a possible D gene (5 bases). The germline V and J ends were trimmed by 1 base and 4 bases, with 13 bases remaining between them. The CDR3 runs to 15 residues. Germline V gives CDR1 SGHTA, CDR2 FQGNSA. The CDR3 nucleotides are TGTGCCAGCAGCTTAGGGCAGGGATCCTTCTATGGCTACACCTTC. This encodes CASSLGQGSFYGYTF.

The chain couples TRBV4-3 to TRBJ2-1; D remains ambiguous. V lost 1 base and J lost 0, with 19 bases in between. The V gene's germline CDR1 is LGHNA and CDR2 YSLEER. CDR3 length equals 19 residues. CDR3 sequence reads: CASSQALRPAGSSYNEQFF. CDR3 sequence (DNA): TGCGCCAGCAGCCAAGCTTTAAGGCCGGCAGGTAGCTCCTACAATGAGCAGTTCTTC.

The genes are TRBV5-1 and TRBJ2-3, with 9 bases matching TRBD1. Germline CDR1 and CDR2: SGHRS and YFSETQ. This CDR3 spans 13 amino acids. V lost 7 bases to trimming and J lost 3 bases; unmatched junction nucleotides: 3. For the CDR3, the DNA is TGCGCCAGCTTCGGACAGGGGACAGATACGCAGTATTTT. Translating gives CASFGQGTDTQYF.

This clone was picked up a small number of times. J is TRBJ1-2 and V is TRBV12-5; 9 nucleotides align to TRBD1. The V segment lost 11 bases and the J segment 5 bases; nucleotides outside the gene matches: 6. This CDR3 region has 12 residues. From germline, CDR1 is LGHNT and CDR2 FRNRAP. CDR3 protein: CASSGTGYGYTF. CDR3 coding DNA: TGTGCTTCTTCCGGGACAGGGTATGGCTACACCTTC.

The chain joins TRBV7-3 to TRBJ1-2, with 8 bases matching TRBD1. Germline CDR1 SGHTA, CDR2 FQGTGA. Trimming took 5 bases from V and 8 from J; bases not matched to a gene: 7. The CDR3 consists of 13 residues. The CDR3 here is CASSPGQGEGYTF. In DNA form, the CDR3 reads TGTGCCAGCAGCCCTGGACAGGGTGAAGGCTACACCTTC.

The genes are TRBV5-4 and TRBJ2-7; D ambiguous. The CDR3 runs to 14 residues. Germline V gives CDR1 SGHNT, CDR2 YYREEE (reference sequence). Deletions cut 4 bases from V and 1 base from J, with 12 bases between. As DNA, the CDR3 is TGTGCCAGCAGCGACACTGCAAGATCCTACGAGCAGTACTTC. Encoded protein: CASSDTARSYEQYF.

The V gene is TRBV15, the J gene TRBJ2-2; D gene uncertain. V lost 3 bases, J lost 0 bases, and 8 bases lay in between. The CDR3 totals 15 residues. Germline CDR1 and CDR2: LNHNV and YYDKDF (reference sequence). DNA for the CDR3: TGTGCCACCAGCAGGAACTATCCGAACACCGGGGAGCTGTTTTTT. This codes for CATSRNYPNTGELFF.

The rearrangement links TRBV5-1 to TRBJ1-1; 11 bases line up with TRBD1. V dropped 4 bases and J dropped 4; count of bases not matched to a gene: 3. The CDR3 consists of 14 residues. CDR1 and CDR2 (germline): SGHRS, YFSETQ. The CDR3 here is CASSPGTGGTEAFF. The CDR3 region has the DNA TGCGCCAGCAGCCCCGGGACAGGGGGCACTGAAGCTTTCTTT. Filled out from reference TRBV5-1 and TRBJ1-1, the complete variable domain reads KAGVTQTPRYLIKTRGQQVTLSCSPISGHRSVSWYQQTPGQGLQFLFEYFSETQRNKGNFPGRFSGRQFSNSRSEMNVSTLELGDSALYLCASSPGTGGTEAFFGQGTRLTVV.

The chain combines TRBV5-6 with TRBJ1-3, with 9 bases aligning to TRBD1. The trim removed 3 bases at V and 1 base at J, leaving 11 bases unmatched. CDR3 length equals 18 residues. Germline values: CDR1 SGHDT, CDR2 YYEEEE. CDR3 nucleotides: TGTGCCAGCAGCTCAACCCGGGACAGGGCGATATCTGGAAACACCATATATTTT. This encodes CASSSTRDRAISGNTIYF.